This T cell receptor (beta chain) came from a study of blood T cell repertoires in COVID-19. Study background: PBMCs, B-cell-depleted T cells, or T cells provided the cDNA or gDNA that made up the material.

In Seattle, patients joined the study during active infection and were tracked longitudinally. The CDR3 spans 14 residues. Germline values: CDR1 MGHRA, CDR2 YSYEKL. Trimming shortened V by 2 bases and J by 9 bases, and 16 bases separated the two germline ends. The protocol was immunoSEQ multiplex PCR, while the TCRdb copy is restricted to in-frame clones and leaves out a portion. The sample yields approximately 180,000 clones, around nine tenths seen once. The sample comprised peripheral blood. The receptor comes from a woman in her 70s with COVID-19, enrolled during active disease. The chain is built from TRBV4-1 and TRBJ2-5; possibly TRBD1 for D (7 bases). DNA for the CDR3: TGCGCCAGCAGCCAACCGACAGGGAGGCTAGCCCAGTACTTC. It encodes CASSQPTGRLAQYF.